The sequence of this TCR beta chain was determined in a study of blood T cell repertoires in COVID-19. CDR1 and CDR2 from the germline V gene are SGDLS and YYNGEE. The V and J ends lost 2 bases and 1 base, in that order; junction bases with no gene match: 6. This CDR3 has 16 residues. In this sample, this clone turned up a few times. Here immunoSEQ multiplex PCR was the method, and the copy in TCRdb shows in-frame clones only, minus some. The table shows some 270,000 clones, with 75% to 90% occurring only once. Sequenced input: PBMCs or T cells enriched from blood (not recorded which). J is TRBJ2-1 and V is TRBV9; TRBD2 matches at 7 bases. This TCR was sampled from a woman aged 40-49 years who had recovered from COVID-19. DNA of the CDR3: TGTGCCAGCAGCGTTCTTGGCGGGAGTTCCTACAATGAGCAGTTCTTC. Protein product: CASSVLGGSSYNEQFF.